The 17 T cell receptor beta chains listed next were all sequenced from one sample in a study of human T cells and chemical hapten exposure. Using its own MiXCR run on the RACE reads, TCRdb lists one record per CDR3 protein. This table holds approximately 400,000 distinct CDR3 sequences, around 4.8% found once. Specified time point: patch test 1, 2 weeks after DPC sensitization. Treatment indicated: therapeutic diphenylcyclopropenone sensitization with weekly scalp DPC. The sample in question was whole blood, obtained in connection with sensitization to the hapten diphenylcyclopropenone (DPC). These receptors all stem from a woman in her forties or fifties with alopecia areata. Some clones in this sample may be carry-over from other donors' samples.

This clonotype showed up many times. The chain is built from TRBV7-2 and TRBJ1-5; D remains ambiguous. The V gene lost 3 bases and the J gene lost 5 bases, with 14 bases spanning the gap. The CDR3 is 15 amino acids. Germline values: CDR1 SGHTA, CDR2 FQGNSA. This chain's CDR3 is CASSFSGYGHQPQHF. DNA for the CDR3: TGTGCCAGCAGCTTCAGCGGATACGGGCATCAGCCCCAGCATTTT.

This clonotype was observed a few times. The gene calls are TRBV18 and TRBJ1-5; D remains ambiguous. Trimming left V 2 bases short and J 3 bases short, with 11 bases between. CDR1 and CDR2 from the germline V gene are KGHSH and LQKENI. There are 15 residues in the CDR3. The CDR3 DNA sequence: TGTGCCAGCTCACCAGGCACCCCTACCAATCAGCCCCAGCATTTT. Protein product: CASSPGTPTNQPQHF. Full variable domain (rest looked up from reference TRBV18 and TRBJ1-5): NAGVMQNPRHLVRRRGQEARLRCSPMKGHSHVYWYRQLPEEGLKFMVYLQKENIIDESGMPKERFSAEFPKEGPSILRIQQVVRGDSAAYFCASSPGTPTNQPQHFGDGTRLSIL.

This clonotype came up many times. One junction end does not reproduce the germline sequence, and a read error may be involved. V gene TRBV5-1 combines with J gene TRBJ2-3; D might be TRBD2 (5 bases). This CDR3 contains 14 residues. CDR1 is SGHRS, CDR2 YFSETQ, per germline. The CDR3 loop is CASSLEGSTDTQYF. The CDR3 DNA sequence: TGTGCCAGCAGCTTAGAGGGCAGCACAGATACGCAGTATTTT. Together with reference TRBV5-1 and TRBJ2-3, the CDR3 gives the full variable domain: KAGVTQTPRYLIKTRGQQVTLSCSPISGHRSVSWYQQTPGQGLQFLFEYFSETQRNKGNFPGRFSGRQFSNSRSEMNVSTLELGDSALYLCASSLEGSTDTQYFGPGTRLTVL.

This sequence joins TRBV12-3 or TRBV12-4 and TRBJ2-1; TRBD1 matches 9 bases. CDR3 size: 14 residues. J was trimmed by 9 bases and V by 7 bases; bases with no gene match: 10. The CDR3 region has the DNA TGTGCCAGCATCCATTTGACAGGGGGAGGTGAGCAGTTCTTC. Its protein is CASIHLTGGGEQFF.

This clonotype was picked up many times. The chain couples TRBV30 to TRBJ2-5; D unresolved. Trimming removed 5 bases at V and 5 bases at J, with 15 bases between. Germline lookup yields CDR1 GTSNPN and CDR2 SVGIG (reference sequence). This CDR3 contains 13 residues. The CDR3 sequence is CAWVEGMMETQYF. The CDR3 DNA is TGTGCCTGGGTGGAAGGTATGATGGAGACCCAGTACTTC.

There are many counts of this clonotype. The J gene is TRBJ2-7, the V gene TRBV19; 11 bases fit TRBD2. The trim removed 9 bases at V and 2 bases at J, leaving 6 bases unmatched. There are 14 residues in the CDR3. The germline CDR1 and CDR2 sequences are LNHDA and SQIVND (reference sequence). This CDR3 is CASGSSGGTYEQYF. CDR3 DNA: TGTGCCAGCGGGTCTAGCGGGGGGACCTACGAGCAGTACTTC.

This clonotype has a handful of counts. The J gene is TRBJ2-1, the V gene TRBV5-6; possibly TRBD1 for D (5 bases). Trimming left V 1 base short and J 7 bases short, with 12 bases between. CDR3 length equals 14 residues. Germline V gene data show CDR1 as SGHDT and CDR2 as YYEEEE. DNA for the CDR3: TGTGCCAGCAGCTTGCCCGGTAAGGGGAATGAGCAGTTCTTC. Its translation: CASSLPGKGNEQFF. Full variable domain (outside the CDR3, taken from reference TRBV5-6 and TRBJ2-1): DAGVTQSPTHLIKTRGQQVTLRCSPKSGHDTVSWYQQALGQGPQFIFQYYEEEERQRGNFPDRFSGHQFPNYSSELNVNALLLGDSALYLCASSLPGKGNEQFFGPGTRLTVL.

This clonotype came up many times. The chain recombines TRBV29-1 with TRBJ1-1, with D uncertain. From germline, CDR1 is SQVTM and CDR2 ANQGSEA. The CDR3 runs to 14 residues. V lost 7 bases, J lost 0 bases, and 15 bases lay in between. The CDR3 DNA reads as TGCAGCGCCTACCCTCCGACGGTGAACACTGAAGCTTTCTTT. Translation gives CSAYPPTVNTEAFF.

This clonotype was counted a few times. V usage is TRBV25-1 and J usage is TRBJ2-1; 10 bases agree with TRBD2. This CDR3 is built from 18 residues. Trimming took 0 bases from V and 0 from J; bases not matched to a gene: 5. Germline CDR1 is MGHDK and CDR2 is SYGVNS. CDR3 nucleotide sequence: TGTGCCAGCAGTGAATATTGGGCTAGCGGGAGCTCCTACAATGAGCAGTTCTTC. Residues: CASSEYWASGSSYNEQFF.

V and J are TRBV27 and TRBJ2-3; 9 bases are shared with TRBD2. The CDR3 covers 16 residues. The germline gives CDR1 MNHEY, CDR2 SMNVEV (reference sequence). V lost 1 base, J lost 4 bases, and 6 bases stayed unmatched. CDR3: CASSLWRGGVADTQYF. The CDR3 DNA reads TGTGCCAGCAGTTTATGGCGGGGGGGTGTGGCAGATACGCAGTATTTT.

The sample holds a few counts of this clonotype. The rearrangement joins TRBV20-1 to TRBJ2-3; D uncertain. Germline V gene lookup returns CDR1 DFQATT and CDR2 SNEGSKA (reference sequence). V lost 3 bases to trimming and J lost 2 bases, with 9 bases between them. The CDR3 sequence is 13 residues long. The CDR3 coding sequence is TGCAGTGCTAGGAACTTTCTCACAGATACGCAGTATTTT. Protein product: CSARNFLTDTQYF.

To note about this clonotype: No DNA is shown, since the ends of the CDR3 on it are uncertain; the CDR3 is the one TCRdb lists. The chain carries TRBV29-1 and TRBJ2-2; the D segment call TRBD1 is taken from the table without a DNA check. Looked up from germline, CDR1 is SQVTM and CDR2 is ANQGSEA. 13 amino acids form the CDR3, both terminal residues included. The CDR3 sequence: CSVGTGNTGELSF.

This clonotype was counted many times. The chain combines TRBV29-1 with TRBJ1-1, with D perhaps matching TRBD1 (5 bases). Germline V lookup: CDR1 SQVTM, CDR2 ANQGSEA. The CDR3 is made up of 12 amino acids. Trimming removed 2 bases at V and 3 bases at J, with 7 bases between. The CDR3 loop reads CSVEQGYTEAFF. The DNA for the CDR3 is TGCAGCGTTGAACAGGGTTACACTGAAGCTTTCTTT.

The chain has TRBV20-1 and TRBJ2-5; D call uncertain. Trimming took 2 bases from V and 7 from J, leaving 17 bases between them. Per germline, CDR1 DFQATT and CDR2 SNEGSKA (reference sequence). The CDR3 loop spans 14 amino acids. DNA of the CDR3: TGCAGTGCTAGAATGGACCCTGGAGAAGGGACCCAGTACTTC. As protein: CSARMDPGEGTQYF.

This clonotype was counted only a few times. The chain is built from TRBV12-3 or TRBV12-4 and TRBJ2-6; D not resolved. This CDR3 spans 17 amino acids. The germline V and J ends were trimmed by 5 bases and 0 bases, with 14 bases remaining between them. CDR3 DNA: TGTGCCAGCAGTCTGACGACACTCTCCTCTGGGGCCAACGTCCTGACTTTC. This gives the protein CASSLTTLSSGANVLTF.

On this clonotype: A much larger clonotype is one base distant, so this may be a read error. Here the CDR3 omits its conserved ending phenylalanine or tryptophan, so a read error is the likely source. The chain couples TRBV6-1 to TRBJ2-1, with 13 bases matching TRBD2. The CDR3 covers 15 residues. Germline CDR1 reads MNHNS; CDR2 reads SASEGT. V dropped 6 bases and J dropped 8; count of bases not matched to a gene: 7. The CDR3 reads CASSATSGRAHEQFS. The DNA of the CDR3 is TGTGCCAGCAGCGCCACTAGCGGGAGGGCCCATGAGCAGTTCTCC.

J is TRBJ2-7 and V is TRBV7-2; 9 bases align to TRBD1. From germline, CDR1 is SGHTA and CDR2 FQGNSA. The ends lost 0 bases at V and 4 bases at J; junction bases unmatched: 13. The CDR3 extends over 18 amino acids. The CDR3 region has the DNA TGTGCCAGCAGCTTAGCCGTACCGGGACAGGGTTTTCTTTACGAGCAGTACTTC. It yields the protein CASSLAVPGQGFLYEQYF.